This T cell receptor beta chain came from a study of blood T cell repertoires in COVID-19. Study summary: The study drew acute and convalescent COVID-19 samples from the United States, Italy and Spain. Nucleic acid was either cDNA or gDNA, and it came from T cells, B-cell-depleted T cells, or PBMCs.

Germline lookup yields CDR1 SGHVS and CDR2 FQNEAQ. This CDR3 region has 19 residues. Losses at the gene ends were 4 bases for V and 2 bases for J; bases not matched to a gene: 12. The authors' processing: Researchers report that nucleated cell counts were estimated from reference gene primer amplification. Data came from immunoSEQ multiplex PCR; TCRdb stores just in-frame clones and leaves some out. Clonal size and the V and J genes are those of that table, whereas D and trimming came from the DNA. The sample holds approximately 140,000 clones, 65% to 80% seen once. This chain links TRBV7-8 with TRBJ2-5; 14 bases fit TRBD2. Sequenced: peripheral blood. The clonotype was recovered from a man aged 50 to 60 with acute or convalescent COVID-19. CDR3: CASSWGRTSGGLLQETQYF. CDR3 coding DNA: TGTGCCAGCAGCTGGGGGAGGACTAGCGGGGGGCTACTGCAAGAGACCCAGTACTTC.